This T cell receptor (beta chain) originates from a study of blood T cell repertoires in COVID-19. Turning to the study itself: Samples taken during acute and convalescent COVID-19 were collected in the United States, Italy and Spain.

Produced via immunoSEQ multiplex PCR; TCRdb's table is partial and in-frame only. The sample comprises about 250,000 clones, 90% of which are singletons, and under 2.5% rests with the top ten. Germline CDR1 reads SEHNR; CDR2 reads FQNEAQ (reference sequence). This CDR3 has 12 residues. V gave up 6 bases and J gave up 0 bases, with 6 bases separating them. The receptor was isolated from a woman aged 55-69 years with COVID-19, enrolled during active disease. The chain joins TRBV7-9 to TRBJ2-7; D is ambiguous. The sample consisted of peripheral blood. In DNA, the CDR3 is TGTGCCAGCAGTAGGAGCTCCTACGAGCAGTACTTC. Translation: CASSRSSYEQYF.